In this sample, the clone carrying this T cell receptor (beta chain) turned up a few times. Its specificity is not known. This sample was included in a study of type 1 regulatory T cells. Study information: An in vitro protocol generated T-allo10, a Tr1-enriched, alloantigen-specific CD4 T cell product.

The graft donor-derived T-allo10 cells reportedly recognize host alloantigens, are anergic, and suppress alloantigen-specifically. This CDR3 comprises 18 residues. Germline CDR1 is DFQATT and CDR2 is SNEGSKA (reference sequence). Losses at the gene ends were 2 bases for V and 5 bases for J; bases not matched to a gene: 16. In TCRdb, the reads were re-called with MiXCR into one record per CDR3 protein. The sample lists approximately 72,000 distinct CDR3 sequences, about 60% occurring once. The sequence derives from a human donor in good health. Sequenced input: cultured T cells, either the whole culture or a sorted T cell fraction (not recorded which). Noted subset: Tr1-enriched cell product generated in vitro against host alloantigens. The chain joins TRBV20-1 to TRBJ2-1; 9 nucleotides align to TRBD2. Written as DNA, the CDR3 is TGCAGTGCTAGACTTTTGGTTGGCCGGCTAGCGGGAAACAATGAGCAGTTCTTC. It yields the protein CSARLLVGRLAGNNEQFF.